This T cell receptor beta chain was sequenced during a study of cytomegalovirus exposure and HLA in healthy donors. In the study overall: Approximately 190 million T cells yielded 100 million to 130 million unique TCR beta sequences, as an earlier analysis found.

The CDR3 loop spans 15 amino acids. CDR1 MNHEY and CDR2 SVGAGI come from the germline V gene. V lost 2 bases and J lost 11; bases outside the gene matches: 12. Points from the study as a whole: About 87% or about 30% of the time was how often most TCR beta V segments were productive, according to an earlier analysis. In a later analysis, at a false discovery rate of 0.05, approximately 15,000 TCR beta sequences matched HLA alleles. An analysis was carried out later, and it reportedly showed fewer N-insertions in an Asian-associated ancestry cluster than the approximately 610-donor mean.

This clone was picked up one time. The antigen remains unidentified. Researchers ran the PCR with 60 Vbeta and 13 Jbeta primers. Generated by immunoSEQ multiplex PCR, the TCRdb table keeps only in-frame clones and is missing some. The sample holds under 200,000 clones, more than 70% seen once. The specimen was PBMCs. The J gene is TRBJ1-1, the V gene TRBV6-5; TRBD1 aligns across 9 bases. The clonotype originates from a male donor in good health and CMV-seronegative. CDR3 bases: TGTGCCAGCAGTTACGCAACCGGGACAGGGTTTCCCGCTTTCTTT. Amino acid sequence: CASSYATGTGFPAFF.